This T cell receptor (beta chain) originates from a study of regulatory T cells in long-lasting Graves disease. Assembly of TCR beta libraries relied on iRepertoire HTBI primers together with Arm-PCR of CDR3 regions. TCRdb called the multiplex PCR reads again in MiXCR, with one record for every CDR3 protein. This sample has some 490,000 distinct CDR3 sequences, with more than 10% found just once. V lost 6 bases and J lost 5, with 11 bases in between. CDR1 is SNHLY, CDR2 FYNNEI, per germline. The CDR3 has 12 amino acids. This clonotype has at least ten counts. Indicated time point: newly diagnosed GD, antithyroid drugs for less than 3 months. Researchers made the TCR library from RNA that was extracted from PBMCs. These data also featured in a second study, about T cells in Graves' hyperthyroidism and ophthalmopathy.

The TCR sequence derives from a young woman with Graves disease. J is TRBJ2-7 and V is TRBV2; TRBD1 might be the D (5 bases). The specimen comprised peripheral blood mononuclear cells (PBMCs), sampled at new diagnosis, from a patient treated with antithyroid drugs. The CDR3 reads CASSDRGDEQYF. CDR3 bases: TGTGCCAGCAGCGACAGAGGAGACGAGCAGTACTTC.